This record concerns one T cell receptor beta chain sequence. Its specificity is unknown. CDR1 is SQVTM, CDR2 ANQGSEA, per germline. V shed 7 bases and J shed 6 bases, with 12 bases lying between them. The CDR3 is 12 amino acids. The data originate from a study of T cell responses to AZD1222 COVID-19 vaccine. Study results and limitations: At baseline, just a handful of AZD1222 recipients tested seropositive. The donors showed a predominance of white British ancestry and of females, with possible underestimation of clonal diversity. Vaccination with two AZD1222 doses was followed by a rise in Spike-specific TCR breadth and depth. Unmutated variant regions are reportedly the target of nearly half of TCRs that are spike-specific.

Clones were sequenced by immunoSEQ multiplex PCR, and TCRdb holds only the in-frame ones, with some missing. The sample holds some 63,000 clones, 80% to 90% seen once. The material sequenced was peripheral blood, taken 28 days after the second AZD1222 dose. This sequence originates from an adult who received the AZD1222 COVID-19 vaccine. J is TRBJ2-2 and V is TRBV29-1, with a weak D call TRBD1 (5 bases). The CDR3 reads CSAGPGPGELFF. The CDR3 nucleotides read TGCAGCGCCGGACCAGGGCCCGGGGAGCTGTTTTTT.